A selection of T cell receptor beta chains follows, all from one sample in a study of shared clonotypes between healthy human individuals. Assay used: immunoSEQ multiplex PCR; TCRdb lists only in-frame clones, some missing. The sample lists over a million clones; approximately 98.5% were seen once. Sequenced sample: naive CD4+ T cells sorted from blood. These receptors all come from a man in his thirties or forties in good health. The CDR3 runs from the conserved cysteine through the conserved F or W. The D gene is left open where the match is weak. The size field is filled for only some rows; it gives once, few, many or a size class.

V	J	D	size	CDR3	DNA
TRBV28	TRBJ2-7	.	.	CASSEIAIAPYEQYF	TGTGCCAGCAGTGAAATAGCGATAGCTCCATACGAGCAGTACTTC
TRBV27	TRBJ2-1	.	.	CASSLQTGTAVNEQFF	TGTGCCAGCAGTTTACAGACAGGAACAGCCGTCAATGAGCAGTTCTTC
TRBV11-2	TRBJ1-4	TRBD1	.	CASATGVGEKLFF	TGTGCCAGCGCTACAGGGGTAGGGGAAAAACTGTTTTTT
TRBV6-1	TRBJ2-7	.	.	CASSEAGYEQYF	TGTGCCAGCAGTGAAGCGGGGTACGAGCAGTACTTC
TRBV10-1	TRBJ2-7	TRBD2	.	CASPNGGNGGNEQYF	TGCGCCAGCCCTAACGGGGGGAACGGGGGAAACGAGCAGTACTTC
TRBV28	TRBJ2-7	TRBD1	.	CASSRGTGAYEQYF	TGTGCCAGCAGCCGTGGGACAGGGGCTTACGAGCAGTACTTC
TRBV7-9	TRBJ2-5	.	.	CASSFDGQETQYF	TGTGCCAGCAGCTTCGACGGTCAAGAGACCCAGTACTTC
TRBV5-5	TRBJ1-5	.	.	CASSLLQDNQPQHF	TGTGCCAGCAGCTTGTTGCAGGACAATCAGCCCCAGCATTTT
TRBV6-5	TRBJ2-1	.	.	CASSSSWDEQFF	TGTGCCAGCAGTTCCTCATGGGATGAGCAGTTCTTC
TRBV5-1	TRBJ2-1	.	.	CASSLVASNEQFF	TGCGCCAGCAGCTTGGTGGCTAGCAATGAGCAGTTCTTC
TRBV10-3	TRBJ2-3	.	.	CAPAPGGQATDTQYF	TGTGCCCCCGCCCCGGGGGGCCAAGCCACAGATACGCAGTATTTT
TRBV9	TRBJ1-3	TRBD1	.	CASSATGGAGNTIYF	TGTGCCAGCAGCGCCACAGGGGGCGCAGGAAACACCATATATTTT
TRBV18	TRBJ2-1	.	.	CASAQAVNNEQFF	TGTGCCAGCGCACAAGCGGTTAACAATGAGCAGTTCTTC
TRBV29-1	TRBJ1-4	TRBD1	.	CSVRGQIGEKLFF	TGCAGCGTTCGGGGACAGATTGGGGAAAAACTGTTTTTT
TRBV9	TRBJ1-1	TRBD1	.	CASCGTGVGCTEAFF	TGTGCCAGCTGTGGGACAGGGGTCGGGTGCACTGAAGCTTTCTTT
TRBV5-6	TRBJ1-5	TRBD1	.	CASSPGQGRNQPQHF	TGTGCCAGCAGCCCCGGACAGGGGCGCAATCAGCCCCAGCATTTT
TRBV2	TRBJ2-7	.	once	CAGLAQSREQYF	TGTGCCGGCCTCGCCCAGTCCAGGGAGCAGTACTTC
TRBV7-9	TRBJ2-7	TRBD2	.	CASRNGLAGSYEQYF	TGTGCCAGCAGAAATGGACTAGCGGGGTCCTACGAGCAGTACTTC
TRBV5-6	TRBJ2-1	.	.	CASSQGPYNEQFF	TGTGCCAGCAGCCAAGGCCCCTACAATGAGCAGTTCTTC
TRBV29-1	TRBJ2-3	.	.	CSTGADTQYF	TGCAGCACGGGGGCAGATACGCAGTATTTT
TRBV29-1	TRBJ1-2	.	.	CSVVVGNGYTF	TGCAGCGTTGTAGTAGGTAACGGCTACACCTTC
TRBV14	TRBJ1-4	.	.	CASSRSEKLFF	TGTGCCAGCAGCAGGAGCGAAAAACTGTTTTTT
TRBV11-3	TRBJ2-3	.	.	CASSLDGSTDTQYF	TGTGCCAGCAGCTTAGATGGTAGCACAGATACGCAGTATTTT
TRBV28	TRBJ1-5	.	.	CASSPTAGHHNQPQHF	TGTGCCAGCAGCCCCACCGCGGGACACCATAATCAGCCCCAGCATTTT
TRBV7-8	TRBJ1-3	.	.	CASSLETLAGAIYF	TGTGCCAGCAGCTTAGAGACTCTCGCTGGCGCCATATATTTT
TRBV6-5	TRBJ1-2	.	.	CASSRTADYGYTF	TGTGCCAGCAGTCGGACAGCGGATTATGGCTACACCTTC
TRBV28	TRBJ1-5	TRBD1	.	CASSLRRRDRVHNQPQHF	TGTGCCAGCAGTTTAAGGCGCCGTGACAGGGTTCACAATCAGCCCCAGCATTTT
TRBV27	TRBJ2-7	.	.	CASSLDATGRPYEQYF	TGTGCCAGCAGTTTAGACGCGACAGGCCGGCCCTACGAGCAGTACTTC
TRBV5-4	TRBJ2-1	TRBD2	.	CASSLGLAGKDEQFF	TGTGCCAGCAGCCTGGGACTAGCGGGGAAGGATGAGCAGTTCTTC
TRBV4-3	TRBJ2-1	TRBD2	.	CASSQALAGGDEQFF	TGCGCCAGCAGCCAAGCGCTAGCGGGAGGCGATGAGCAGTTCTTC
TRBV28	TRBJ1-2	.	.	CASSLSSGGIGYTF	TGTGCCAGCAGTTTATCATCGGGGGGCATTGGCTACACCTTC
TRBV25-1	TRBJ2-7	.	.	CASSNTYEQYF	TGTGCCAGCAGTAATACGTACGAGCAGTACTTC
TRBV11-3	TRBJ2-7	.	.	CASSLNPDRAYEQYF	TGTGCCAGCAGCTTGAACCCTGATCGGGCCTACGAGCAGTACTTC
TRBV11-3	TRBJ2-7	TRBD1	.	CASGQGAGEQYF	TGTGCCAGCGGACAGGGGGCTGGCGAGCAGTACTTC
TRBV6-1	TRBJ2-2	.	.	CASRDRMNTGELFF	TGTGCCAGCAGAGACAGGATGAACACCGGGGAGCTGTTTTTT
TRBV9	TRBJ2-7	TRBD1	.	CASSGAGTAYEQYF	TGTGCCAGCAGTGGGGCCGGGACAGCCTACGAGCAGTACTTC
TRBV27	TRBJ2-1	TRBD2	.	CASREGLASGIRGNEQFF	TGTGCCAGCCGCGAGGGGTTGGCTAGCGGGATAAGAGGGAATGAGCAGTTCTTC
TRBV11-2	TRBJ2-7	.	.	CASSLYIGGTYEQYF	TGTGCCAGCAGCTTATATATTGGGGGAACCTACGAGCAGTACTTC
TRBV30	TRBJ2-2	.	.	CAWSVRGTGELFF	TGTGCCTGGAGTGTACGTGGGACCGGGGAGCTGTTTTTT
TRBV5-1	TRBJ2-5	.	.	CASRWNGPGFQETQYF	TGCGCCTCGCGGTGGAACGGACCCGGTTTCCAAGAGACCCAGTACTTC
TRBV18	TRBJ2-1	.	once	CASSPPSQNEQFF	TGTGCCAGCTCACCACCCTCCCAGAATGAGCAGTTCTTC
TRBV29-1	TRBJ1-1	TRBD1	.	CSVETGTGKTEAFF	TGCAGCGTTGAGACGGGGACAGGGAAGACTGAAGCTTTCTTT